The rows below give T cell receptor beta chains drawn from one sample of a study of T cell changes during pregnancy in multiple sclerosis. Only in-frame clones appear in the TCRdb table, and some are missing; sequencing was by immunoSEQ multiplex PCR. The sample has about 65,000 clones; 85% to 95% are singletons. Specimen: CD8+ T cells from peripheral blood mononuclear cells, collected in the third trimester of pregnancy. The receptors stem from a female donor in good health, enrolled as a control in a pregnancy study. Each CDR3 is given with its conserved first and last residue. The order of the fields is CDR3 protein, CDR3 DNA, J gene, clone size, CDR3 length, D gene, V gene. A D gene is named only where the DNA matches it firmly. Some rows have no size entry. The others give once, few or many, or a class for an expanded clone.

CDR3aa: CATFSGGAPNTGELFF
CDR3nt: TGTGCCACCTTTAGCGGGGGGGCCCCGAACACCGGGGAGCTGTTTTTT
j_gene: TRBJ2-2
abundance: -
len: 16
d_gene: TRBD2
v_gene: TRBV10-3

CDR3aa: CASSVGGGANTGELFF
CDR3nt: TGTGCCAGCAGCGTAGGTGGGGGGGCAAACACCGGGGAGCTGTTTTTT
j_gene: TRBJ2-2
abundance: -
len: 16
d_gene: -
v_gene: TRBV9

CDR3aa: CSVDRGRRGDSYEQYF
CDR3nt: TGCAGCGTTGATAGGGGTAGGCGGGGGGACTCCTACGAGCAGTACTTC
j_gene: TRBJ2-7
abundance: -
len: 16
d_gene: TRBD2
v_gene: TRBV29-1

CDR3aa: CASSHGLHTQYF
CDR3nt: TGCGCCAGCAGCCACGGTTTACATACGCAGTATTTT
j_gene: TRBJ2-3
abundance: -
len: 12
d_gene: -
v_gene: TRBV4-3

CDR3aa: CASSVWDIGSSYEQYF
CDR3nt: TGTGCCAGCAGCGTGTGGGACATTGGAAGCTCCTACGAGCAGTACTTC
j_gene: TRBJ2-7
abundance: once
len: 16
d_gene: -
v_gene: TRBV7-9

CDR3aa: CASSQDAGTGGTWETQYF
CDR3nt: TGCGCCAGCAGCCAAGATGCGGGGACAGGGGGGACGTGGGAGACCCAGTACTTC
j_gene: TRBJ2-5
abundance: -
len: 18
d_gene: TRBD1
v_gene: TRBV4-3

CDR3aa: CASSQAEQGDTEAFF
CDR3nt: TGCGCCAGCAGCCAAGCGGAACAGGGGGACACTGAAGCTTTCTTT
j_gene: TRBJ1-1
abundance: -
len: 15
d_gene: TRBD1
v_gene: TRBV4-3

CDR3aa: CASSQGRYDNEQFF
CDR3nt: TGCGCCAGCAGCCAAGGGCGGTACGACAATGAGCAGTTCTTC
j_gene: TRBJ2-1
abundance: -
len: 14
d_gene: -
v_gene: TRBV4-3

CDR3aa: CASSYSGGALETQYF
CDR3nt: TGTGCCAGCAGCTACAGCGGGGGGGCTCTAGAGACCCAGTACTTC
j_gene: TRBJ2-5
abundance: -
len: 15
d_gene: TRBD2
v_gene: TRBV27

CDR3aa: CASRPDRGYAYEQYF
CDR3nt: TGTGCCAGCAGGCCGGACAGGGGGTATGCCTACGAGCAGTACTTC
j_gene: TRBJ2-7
abundance: -
len: 15
d_gene: TRBD1
v_gene: TRBV6-5

CDR3aa: CASSAGAGGGKGANVLTF
CDR3nt: TGTGCCAGCAGCGCGGGAGCCGGGGGAGGTAAAGGGGCCAACGTCCTGACTTTC
j_gene: TRBJ2-6
abundance: -
len: 18
d_gene: TRBD2
v_gene: TRBV7-9

CDR3aa: CASSQEFITDTQYF
CDR3nt: TGCGCCAGCAGCCAAGAATTCATCACAGATACGCAGTATTTT
j_gene: TRBJ2-3
abundance: -
len: 14
d_gene: -
v_gene: TRBV4-1

CDR3aa: CASSYSGQRTYEQYF
CDR3nt: TGTGCCAGCAGTTACTCTGGACAGCGGACCTACGAGCAGTACTTC
j_gene: TRBJ2-7
abundance: -
len: 15
d_gene: -
v_gene: TRBV6-6

CDR3aa: CASSVAATSGEGYEQFF
CDR3nt: TGTGCCAGCAGCGTAGCTGCCACTAGCGGGGAAGGTTATGAGCAGTTCTTC
j_gene: TRBJ2-1
abundance: once
len: 17
d_gene: TRBD2
v_gene: TRBV9

CDR3aa: CASGTADTDTQYF
CDR3nt: TGTGCCAGCGGGACAGCTGACACAGATACGCAGTATTTT
j_gene: TRBJ2-3
abundance: -
len: 13
d_gene: TRBD1
v_gene: TRBV27

CDR3aa: CASSQGTGSQETQYF
CDR3nt: TGCGCCAGCAGCCAAGGAACAGGGAGCCAAGAGACCCAGTACTTC
j_gene: TRBJ2-5
abundance: -
len: 15
d_gene: -
v_gene: TRBV4-3

CDR3aa: CASSLERGLNTGELFF
CDR3nt: TGTGCCAGCAGCTTAGAAAGGGGGCTGAACACCGGGGAGCTGTTTTTT
j_gene: TRBJ2-2
abundance: -
len: 16
d_gene: TRBD1
v_gene: TRBV11-2

CDR3aa: CAISGWAGGDTEAFF
CDR3nt: TGTGCCATCAGTGGTTGGGCAGGGGGTGACACTGAAGCTTTCTTT
j_gene: TRBJ1-1
abundance: -
len: 15
d_gene: TRBD1
v_gene: TRBV10-3

CDR3aa: CASSLDGSGNTEAFF
CDR3nt: TGTGCCAGCAGCTTGGATGGATCAGGCAACACTGAAGCTTTCTTT
j_gene: TRBJ1-1
abundance: -
len: 15
d_gene: -
v_gene: TRBV5-4

CDR3aa: CASSWTGVMETQYF
CDR3nt: TGTGCCAGCAGTTGGACAGGGGTAATGGAGACCCAGTACTTC
j_gene: TRBJ2-5
abundance: -
len: 14
d_gene: TRBD1
v_gene: TRBV6-5

CDR3aa: CASTSAGGFYEQYF
CDR3nt: TGTGCCAGCACCTCGGCGGGGGGATTCTACGAGCAGTACTTC
j_gene: TRBJ2-7
abundance: -
len: 14
d_gene: TRBD2
v_gene: TRBV6-5

CDR3aa: CASSPGTAITNYGYTF
CDR3nt: TGTGCCAGCAGCCCAGGGACAGCGATAACTAACTATGGCTACACCTTC
j_gene: TRBJ1-2
abundance: -
len: 16
d_gene: TRBD1
v_gene: TRBV9

CDR3aa: CASSKGTLRDTTNEKLFF
CDR3nt: TGTGCCAGCAGCAAAGGGACACTTCGAGACACAACTAATGAAAAACTGTTTTTT
j_gene: TRBJ1-4
abundance: -
len: 18
d_gene: -
v_gene: TRBV21-1

CDR3aa: CSVEDDPQGYYEQYF
CDR3nt: TGCAGCGTTGAAGATGACCCGCAGGGTTATTACGAGCAGTACTTC
j_gene: TRBJ2-7
abundance: -
len: 15
d_gene: -
v_gene: TRBV29-1

CDR3aa: CASSSSGGAPDTQYF
CDR3nt: TGCGCCAGCAGCTCTAGCGGGGGGGCCCCAGATACGCAGTATTTT
j_gene: TRBJ2-3
abundance: once
len: 15
d_gene: TRBD2
v_gene: TRBV5-1

CDR3aa: CASSPGSEQFF
CDR3nt: TGTGCCAGCAGCCCCGGGTCTGAGCAGTTCTTC
j_gene: TRBJ2-1
abundance: once
len: 11
d_gene: -
v_gene: TRBV9